The present entry profiles one T cell receptor beta chain with its context. The data originate from a study of blood T cell repertoires in COVID-19. As for the study in general: Whether acute or convalescent, the COVID-19 samples came from the United States, Italy and Spain. Sources were T cells, B-cell-depleted T cells, or PBMCs; the material itself was cDNA or gDNA.

This CDR3 has 14 amino acids. Germline loops: CDR1 SGHDT, CDR2 YYEEEE. V lost 0 bases and J 6 bases, leaving 10 bases between the germline ends. As processed by the authors: Quantification of nucleated cells was approximated via reference gene primer amplification. Profiled with immunoSEQ multiplex PCR; TCRdb holds only in-frame clones, not every one. The DNA gave D and trimming, while V, J and clone size come from that table. The data hold 95,000 to 100,000 clones, with about 90% observed a single time. This chain joins TRBV5-6 and TRBJ1-5; D gene unclear. The source is a man aged 50-59 years with acute or convalescent COVID-19. The sequenced sample was peripheral blood. This CDR3 reads CASSLGATGQPQHF. DNA for the CDR3: TGTGCCAGCAGCTTGGGGGCCACTGGTCAGCCCCAGCATTTT.